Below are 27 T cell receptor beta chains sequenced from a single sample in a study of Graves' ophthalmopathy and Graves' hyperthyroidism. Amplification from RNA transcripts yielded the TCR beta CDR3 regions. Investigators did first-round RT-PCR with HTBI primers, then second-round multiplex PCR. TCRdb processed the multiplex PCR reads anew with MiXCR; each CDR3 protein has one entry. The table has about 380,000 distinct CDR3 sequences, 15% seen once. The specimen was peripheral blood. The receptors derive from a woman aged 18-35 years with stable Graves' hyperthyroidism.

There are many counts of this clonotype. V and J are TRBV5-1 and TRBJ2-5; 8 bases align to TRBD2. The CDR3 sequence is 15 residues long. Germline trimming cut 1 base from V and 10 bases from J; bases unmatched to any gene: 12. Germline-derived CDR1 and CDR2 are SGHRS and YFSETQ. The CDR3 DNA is TGCGCCAGCAGCTTGCCTCGGGACACCGCGGGGGGCCAGTACTTC. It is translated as CASSLPRDTAGGQYF.

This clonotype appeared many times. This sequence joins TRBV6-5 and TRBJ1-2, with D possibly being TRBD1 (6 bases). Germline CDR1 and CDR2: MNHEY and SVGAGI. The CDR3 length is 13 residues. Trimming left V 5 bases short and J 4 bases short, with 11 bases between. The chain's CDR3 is CASSSTGLYGYTF. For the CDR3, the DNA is TGTGCCAGCAGTAGCACAGGGCTCTATGGCTACACCTTC.

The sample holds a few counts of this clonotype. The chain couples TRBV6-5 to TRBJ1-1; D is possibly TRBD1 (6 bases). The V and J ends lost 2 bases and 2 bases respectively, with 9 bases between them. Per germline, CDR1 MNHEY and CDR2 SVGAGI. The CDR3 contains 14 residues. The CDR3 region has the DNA TGTGCCAGCAGTTACACGGACAGCAACACTGAAGCTTTCTTT. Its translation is CASSYTDSNTEAFF.

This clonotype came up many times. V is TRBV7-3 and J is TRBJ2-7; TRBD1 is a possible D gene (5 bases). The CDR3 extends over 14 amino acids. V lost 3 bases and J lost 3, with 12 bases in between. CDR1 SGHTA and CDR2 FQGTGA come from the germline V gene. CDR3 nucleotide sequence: TGTGCCAGCAGCTTTGGGGCAGGGTACTACGAGCAGTACTTC. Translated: CASSFGAGYYEQYF.

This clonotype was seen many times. CDR3 loop: CASRRTSGDGEQYF. The CDR3 bases are TGTGCCAGCAGACGGACTAGCGGGGATGGAGAGCAGTACTTC. The J gene is TRBJ2-7, the V gene TRBV2; 12 bases align to TRBD2. CDR3 size: 14 residues. Germline V gene sequence: CDR1 SNHLY, CDR2 FYNNEI. The V gene end was trimmed by 6 bases and the J gene end by 7 bases; junction bases not matched to a gene: 7.

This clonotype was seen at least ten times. In DNA form, the CDR3 reads TGCAGTGCTAGAGGGCGGGGCTACGAGCAGTACTTC. Residues: CSARGRGYEQYF. This chain links TRBV20-1 with TRBJ2-7; the D gene is possibly TRBD2 (6 bases). Germline V gives CDR1 DFQATT, CDR2 SNEGSKA (reference sequence). Trimming shortened V by 1 base and J by 3 bases, and 7 bases separated the two germline ends. The CDR3 has 12 residues.

In DNA, the CDR3 is TGCGCCAGCAGCCCCCCCTCTCTGGTTGGCCTCCACTTT. Translated: CASSPPSLVGLHF. This chain joins TRBV4-1 and TRBJ1-6; D not resolved. The CDR3 contains 13 residues. V was cut by 4 bases and J by 15 bases, with 16 bases left in between. Germline CDR1 is MGHRA and CDR2 is YSYEKL.

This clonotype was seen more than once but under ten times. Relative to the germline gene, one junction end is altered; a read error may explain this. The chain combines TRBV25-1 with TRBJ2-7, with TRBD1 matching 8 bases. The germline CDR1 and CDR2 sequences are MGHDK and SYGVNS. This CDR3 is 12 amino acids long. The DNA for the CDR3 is TGTGCCGGCAGTGCCAGGGGGCTCGAGCAGTACTTC. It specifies CAGSARGLEQYF.

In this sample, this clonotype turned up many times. The CDR3 loop is CASSYADRGWDNIQYF. CDR3 DNA: TGTGCCAGCAGTTACGCCGACAGGGGGTGGGATAACATTCAGTACTTC. The chain recombines TRBV6-2 or TRBV6-3 with TRBJ2-4; 9 bases agree with TRBD1. The CDR3 has 16 residues. Trimming removed 2 bases from V and 7 bases from J; junction bases left unmatched: 9. CDR1 is MNHEY, CDR2 SVGEGT, per germline.

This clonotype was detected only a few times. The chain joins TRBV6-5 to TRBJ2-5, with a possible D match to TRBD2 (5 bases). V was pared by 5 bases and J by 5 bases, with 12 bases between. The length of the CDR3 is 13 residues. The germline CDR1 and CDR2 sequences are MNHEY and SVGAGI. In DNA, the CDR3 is TGTGCCAGCAGTACTGGACTTATGGAGACCCAGTACTTC. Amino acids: CASSTGLMETQYF.

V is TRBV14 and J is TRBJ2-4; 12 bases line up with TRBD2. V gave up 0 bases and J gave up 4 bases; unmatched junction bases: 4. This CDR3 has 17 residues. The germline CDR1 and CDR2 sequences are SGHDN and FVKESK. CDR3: CASSQESLAGGKNIQYF. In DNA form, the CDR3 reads TGTGCCAGCAGCCAAGAGAGCCTAGCGGGGGGGAAAAACATTCAGTACTTC.

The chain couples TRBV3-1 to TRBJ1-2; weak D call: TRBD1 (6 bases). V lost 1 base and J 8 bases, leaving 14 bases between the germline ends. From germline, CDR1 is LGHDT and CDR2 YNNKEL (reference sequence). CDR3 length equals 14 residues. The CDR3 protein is CASSQGTAMWGYTF. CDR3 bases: TGTGCCAGCAGCCAAGGGACAGCGATGTGGGGCTACACCTTC.

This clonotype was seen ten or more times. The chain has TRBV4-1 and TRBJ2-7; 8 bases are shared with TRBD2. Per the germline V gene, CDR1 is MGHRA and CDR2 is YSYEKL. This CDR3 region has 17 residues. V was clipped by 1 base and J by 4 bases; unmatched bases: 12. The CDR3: CASSQGNTGTRGYEQYF. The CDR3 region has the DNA TGCGCCAGCAGCCAAGGGAATACCGGGACTAGGGGTTACGAGCAGTACTTC.

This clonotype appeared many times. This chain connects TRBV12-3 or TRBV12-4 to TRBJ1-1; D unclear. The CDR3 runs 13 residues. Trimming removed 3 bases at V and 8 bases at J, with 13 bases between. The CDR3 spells CASSFFPTGEAFF. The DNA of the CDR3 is TGTGCCAGCAGTTTTTTCCCGACTGGGGAAGCTTTCTTT.

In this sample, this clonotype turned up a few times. This CDR3 reads CSAWRGADEYF. Written as DNA, the CDR3 is TGCAGTGCTTGGAGGGGGGCGGACGAGTACTTC. This sequence joins TRBV20-1 and TRBJ2-4; D could derive from TRBD1 or TRBD2 (6 bases each). V was trimmed by 5 bases and J by 14 bases, leaving 16 bases between them. The CDR3 is made up of 11 amino acids. Germline V gene lookup returns CDR1 DFQATT and CDR2 SNEGSKA (reference sequence).

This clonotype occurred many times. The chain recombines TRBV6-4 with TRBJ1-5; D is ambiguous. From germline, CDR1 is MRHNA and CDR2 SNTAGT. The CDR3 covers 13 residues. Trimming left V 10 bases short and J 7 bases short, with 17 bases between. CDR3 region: CATGPYRSQPQHF. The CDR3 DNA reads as TGTGCCACCGGACCATATCGAAGCCAGCCCCAGCATTTT.

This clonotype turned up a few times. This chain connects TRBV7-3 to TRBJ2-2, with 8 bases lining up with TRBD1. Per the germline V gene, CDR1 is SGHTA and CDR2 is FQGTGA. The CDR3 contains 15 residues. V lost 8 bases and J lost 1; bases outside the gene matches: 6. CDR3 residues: CASGRGTGNTGELFF. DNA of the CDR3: TGTGCCAGCGGTAGAGGGACAGGGAACACCGGGGAGCTGTTTTTT.

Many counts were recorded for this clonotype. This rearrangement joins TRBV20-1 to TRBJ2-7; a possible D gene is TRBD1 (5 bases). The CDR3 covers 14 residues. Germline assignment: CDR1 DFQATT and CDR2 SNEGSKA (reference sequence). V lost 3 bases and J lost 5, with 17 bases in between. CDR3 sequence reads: CSASLQGSTHEQYF. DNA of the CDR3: TGCAGTGCTAGCCTCCAGGGATCTACCCACGAGCAGTACTTC.

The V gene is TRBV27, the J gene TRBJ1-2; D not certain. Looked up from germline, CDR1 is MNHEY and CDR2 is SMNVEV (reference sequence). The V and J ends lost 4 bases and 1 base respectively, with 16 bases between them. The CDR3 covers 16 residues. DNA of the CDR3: TGTGCCAGCAGTTCGTATACAGACTATATTAACTATGGCTACACCTTC. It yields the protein CASSSYTDYINYGYTF.

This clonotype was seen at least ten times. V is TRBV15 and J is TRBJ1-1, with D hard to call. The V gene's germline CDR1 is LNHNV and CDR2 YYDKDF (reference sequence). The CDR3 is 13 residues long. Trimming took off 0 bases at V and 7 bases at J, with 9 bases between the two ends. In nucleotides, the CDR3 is TGTGCCACCAGCAGAGATCGCAGGTATGAAGCTTTCTTT. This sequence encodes CATSRDRRYEAFF. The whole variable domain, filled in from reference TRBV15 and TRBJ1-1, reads DAMVIQNPRYQVTQFGKPVTLSCSQTLNHNVMYWYQQKSSQAPKLLFHYYDKDFNNEADTPDNFQSRRPNTSFCFLDIRSPGLGDTAMYLCATSRDRRYEAFFGQGTRLTVV.

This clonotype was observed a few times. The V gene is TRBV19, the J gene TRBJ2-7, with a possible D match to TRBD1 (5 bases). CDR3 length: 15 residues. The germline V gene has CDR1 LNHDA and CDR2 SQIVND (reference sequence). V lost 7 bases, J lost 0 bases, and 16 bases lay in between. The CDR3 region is CASTMDHQGSYEQYF. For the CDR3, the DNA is TGTGCCAGTACCATGGACCACCAGGGCTCCTACGAGCAGTACTTC. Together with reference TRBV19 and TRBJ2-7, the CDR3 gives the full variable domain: DGGITQSPKYLFRKEGQNVTLSCEQNLNHDAMYWYRQDPGQGLRLIYYSQIVNDFQKGDIAEGYSVSREKKESFPLTVTSAQKNPTAFYLCASTMDHQGSYEQYFGPGTRLTVT.

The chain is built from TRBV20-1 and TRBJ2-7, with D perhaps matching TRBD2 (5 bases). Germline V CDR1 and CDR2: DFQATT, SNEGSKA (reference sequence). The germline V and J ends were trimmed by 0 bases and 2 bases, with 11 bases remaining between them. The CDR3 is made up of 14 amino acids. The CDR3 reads CSARDLTTTYEQYF. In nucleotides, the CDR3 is TGCAGTGCTAGAGACCTGACTACCACCTACGAGCAGTACTTC.

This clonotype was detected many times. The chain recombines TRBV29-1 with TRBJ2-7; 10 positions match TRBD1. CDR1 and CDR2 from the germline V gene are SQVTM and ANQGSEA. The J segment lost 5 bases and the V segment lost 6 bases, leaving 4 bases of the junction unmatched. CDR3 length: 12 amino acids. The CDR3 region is CSVATGGNEQYF. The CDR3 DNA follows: TGCAGCGTCGCGACAGGGGGCAACGAGCAGTACTTC.

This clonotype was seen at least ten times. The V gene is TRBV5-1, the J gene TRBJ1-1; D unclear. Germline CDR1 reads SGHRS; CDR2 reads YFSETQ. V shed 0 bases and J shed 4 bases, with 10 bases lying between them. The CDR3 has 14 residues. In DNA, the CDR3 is TGCGCCAGCAGCTTGGTTCCGGAGAGCACTGAAGCTTTCTTT. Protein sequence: CASSLVPESTEAFF.

The CDR3, as DNA: TGTGCCAGCAGCTTCTCGGGACTTGGAGTCGGGACCCAGTACTTC. The encoded protein is CASSFSGLGVGTQYF. This sequence joins TRBV7-3 and TRBJ2-5; possibly TRBD2 for D (6 bases). The V end was cut by 3 bases, the J end by 7 bases, with 18 bases between. There are 15 residues in the CDR3. CDR1 is SGHTA and CDR2 is FQGTGA in the germline V gene.

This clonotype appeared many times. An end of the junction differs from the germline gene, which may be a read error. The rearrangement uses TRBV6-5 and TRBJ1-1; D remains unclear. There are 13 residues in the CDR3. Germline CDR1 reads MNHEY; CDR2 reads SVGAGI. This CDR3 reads CASRYLMDTEAFF. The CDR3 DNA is TGTGCCAGCAGGTACTTGATGGACACTGAAGCTTTCTTT.

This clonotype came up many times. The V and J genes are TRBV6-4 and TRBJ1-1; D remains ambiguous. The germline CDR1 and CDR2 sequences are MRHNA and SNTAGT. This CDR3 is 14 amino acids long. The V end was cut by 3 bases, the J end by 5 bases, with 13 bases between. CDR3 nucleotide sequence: TGTGCCAGCAGTGAAAGCGAGGGTGGGACTGAAGCTTTCTTT. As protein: CASSESEGGTEAFF.